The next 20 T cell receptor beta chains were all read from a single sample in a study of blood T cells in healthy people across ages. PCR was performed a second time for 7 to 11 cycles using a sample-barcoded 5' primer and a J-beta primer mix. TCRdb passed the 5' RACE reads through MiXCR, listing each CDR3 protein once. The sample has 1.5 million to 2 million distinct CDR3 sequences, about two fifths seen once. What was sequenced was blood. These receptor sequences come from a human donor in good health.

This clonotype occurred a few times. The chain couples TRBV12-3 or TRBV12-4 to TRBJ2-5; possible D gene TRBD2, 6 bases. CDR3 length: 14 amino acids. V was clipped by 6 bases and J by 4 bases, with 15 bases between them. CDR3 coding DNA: TGTGCCAGCAGGTTGGGGGGTTTTGGAGAGACCCAGTACTTC. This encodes CASRLGGFGETQYF.

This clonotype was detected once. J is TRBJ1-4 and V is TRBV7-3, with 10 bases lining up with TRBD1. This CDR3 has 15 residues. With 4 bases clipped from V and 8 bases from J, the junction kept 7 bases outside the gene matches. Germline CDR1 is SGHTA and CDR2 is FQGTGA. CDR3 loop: CASSSRDRGWEKLFF. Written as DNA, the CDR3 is TGTGCCAGCAGCTCCCGGGACAGGGGATGGGAAAAACTGTTTTTT.

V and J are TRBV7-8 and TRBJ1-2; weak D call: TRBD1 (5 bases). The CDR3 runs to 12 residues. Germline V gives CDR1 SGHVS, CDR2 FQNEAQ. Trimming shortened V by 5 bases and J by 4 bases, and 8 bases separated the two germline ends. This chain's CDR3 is CASSPRAYGYTF. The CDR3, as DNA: TGTGCCAGCAGCCCCAGGGCCTATGGCTACACCTTC.

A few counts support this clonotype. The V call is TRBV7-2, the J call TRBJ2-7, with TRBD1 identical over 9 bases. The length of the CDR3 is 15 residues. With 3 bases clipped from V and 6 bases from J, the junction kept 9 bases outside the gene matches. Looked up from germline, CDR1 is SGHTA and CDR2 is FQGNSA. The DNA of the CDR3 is TGTGCCAGCAGCTTCCCGACAGGGGGATTTAGCGAGCAGTACTTC. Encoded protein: CASSFPTGGFSEQYF.

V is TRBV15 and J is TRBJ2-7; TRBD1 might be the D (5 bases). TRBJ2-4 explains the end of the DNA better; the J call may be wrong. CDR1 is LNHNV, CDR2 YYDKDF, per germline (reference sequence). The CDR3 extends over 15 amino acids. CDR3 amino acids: CATSRDLMTENIQYF. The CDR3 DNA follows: TGTGCCACCAGCAGAGATCTGATGACAGAAAACATTCAGTACTTC.

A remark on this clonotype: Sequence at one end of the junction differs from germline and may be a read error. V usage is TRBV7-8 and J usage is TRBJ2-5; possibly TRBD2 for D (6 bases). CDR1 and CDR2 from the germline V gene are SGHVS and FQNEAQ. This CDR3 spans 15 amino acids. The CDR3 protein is CASSSQWGSGETRYF. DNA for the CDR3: TGTGCCAGCAGCTCCCAATGGGGGTCGGGAGAGACCCGGTACTTC.

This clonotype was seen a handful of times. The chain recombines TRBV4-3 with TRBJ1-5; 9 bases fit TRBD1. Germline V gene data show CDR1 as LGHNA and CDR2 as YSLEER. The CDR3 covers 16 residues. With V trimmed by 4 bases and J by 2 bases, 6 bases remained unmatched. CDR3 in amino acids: CASSLHRTGGNQPQHF. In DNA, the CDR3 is TGCGCCAGCAGCCTACATCGGACAGGGGGCAATCAGCCCCAGCATTTT.

Written as DNA, the CDR3 is TGTGCCAGCAGTTACTCGTCTAGCGGGGGGGGGTACGAGCAGTACTTC. Its protein is CASSYSSSGGGYEQYF. V usage is TRBV6-5 and J usage is TRBJ2-7; 12 bases line up with TRBD2. Looked up from germline, CDR1 is MNHEY and CDR2 is SVGAGI. The junction had 4 bases not matched to a gene; V was cut back by 0 bases and J by 4 bases. The length of the CDR3 is 16 residues.

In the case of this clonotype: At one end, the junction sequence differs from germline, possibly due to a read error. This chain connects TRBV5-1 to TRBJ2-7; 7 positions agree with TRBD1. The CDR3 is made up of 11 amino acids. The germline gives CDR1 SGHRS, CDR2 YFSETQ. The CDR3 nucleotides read TGCGCCGGCAGAGGGACAGCCGAGCAGTACTTC. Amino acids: CAGRGTAEQYF. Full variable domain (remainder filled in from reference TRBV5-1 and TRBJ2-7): KAGVTQTPRYLIKTRGQQVTLSCSPISGHRSVSWYQQTPGQGLQFLFEYFSETQRNKGNFPGRFSGRQFSNSRSEMNVSTLELGDSALYLCAGRGTAEQYFGPGTRLTVT.

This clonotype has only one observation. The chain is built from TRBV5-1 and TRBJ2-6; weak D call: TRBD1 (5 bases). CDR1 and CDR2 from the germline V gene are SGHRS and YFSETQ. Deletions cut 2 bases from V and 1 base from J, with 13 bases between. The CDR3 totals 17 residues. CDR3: CASSLAPQGSGANVLTF. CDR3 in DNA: TGCGCCAGCAGCTTAGCCCCCCAGGGATCTGGGGCCAACGTCCTGACTTTC.

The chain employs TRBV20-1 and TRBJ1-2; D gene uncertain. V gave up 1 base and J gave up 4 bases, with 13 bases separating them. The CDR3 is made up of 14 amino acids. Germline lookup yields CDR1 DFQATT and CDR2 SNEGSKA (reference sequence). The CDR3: CSARGAGYGYGYTF. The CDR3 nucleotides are TGCAGTGCTAGAGGGGCTGGGTACGGCTATGGCTACACCTTC.

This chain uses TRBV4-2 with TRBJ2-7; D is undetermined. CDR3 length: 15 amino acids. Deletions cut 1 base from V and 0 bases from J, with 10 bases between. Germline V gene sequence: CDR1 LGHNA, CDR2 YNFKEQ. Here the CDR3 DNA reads TGTGCCAGCAGCCAAGTTAACCGGGCCTCCTACGAGCAGTACTTC. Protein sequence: CASSQVNRASYEQYF.

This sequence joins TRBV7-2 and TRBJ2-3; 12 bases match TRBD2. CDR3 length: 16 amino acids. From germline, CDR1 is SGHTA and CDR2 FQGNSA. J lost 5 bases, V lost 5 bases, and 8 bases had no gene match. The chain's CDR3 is CASSQTSGGMVDTQYF. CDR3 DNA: TGTGCCAGCAGCCAGACTAGCGGGGGTATGGTAGATACGCAGTATTTT.

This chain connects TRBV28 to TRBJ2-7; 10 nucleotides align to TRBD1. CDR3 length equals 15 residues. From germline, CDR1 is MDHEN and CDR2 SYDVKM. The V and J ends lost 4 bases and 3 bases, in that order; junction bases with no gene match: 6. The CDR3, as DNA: TGTGCCAGCAGTTATATGGGACAGGGGCTCTACGAGCAGTACTTC. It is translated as CASSYMGQGLYEQYF.

In nucleotides, the CDR3 is TGCGCCAGCAGCCAAGCTTTAGGGCCCCAGTCGGAGGGGTACTATGGCTACACCTTC. Protein: CASSQALGPQSEGYYGYTF. The chain links TRBV4-3 to TRBJ1-2, with D possibly TRBD1 on 5 matching bases. The CDR3 contains 19 residues. Deletions cut 1 base from V and 3 bases from J, with 24 bases between. The germline gives CDR1 LGHNA, CDR2 YSLEER.

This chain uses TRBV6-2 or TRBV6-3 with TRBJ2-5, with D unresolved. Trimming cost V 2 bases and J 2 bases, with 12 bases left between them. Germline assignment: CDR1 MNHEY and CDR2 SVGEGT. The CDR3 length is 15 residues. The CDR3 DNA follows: TGTGCCAGCAGTTACCGCTCCGAGAGGCAAGAGACCCAGTACTTC. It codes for CASSYRSERQETQYF.

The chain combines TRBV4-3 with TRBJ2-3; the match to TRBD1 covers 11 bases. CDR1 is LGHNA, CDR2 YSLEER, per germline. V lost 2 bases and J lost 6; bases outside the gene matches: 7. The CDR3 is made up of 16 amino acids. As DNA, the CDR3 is TGCGCCAGCAGCCAATCGGGACAGGGGGTTACGGATACGCAGTATTTT. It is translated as CASSQSGQGVTDTQYF.

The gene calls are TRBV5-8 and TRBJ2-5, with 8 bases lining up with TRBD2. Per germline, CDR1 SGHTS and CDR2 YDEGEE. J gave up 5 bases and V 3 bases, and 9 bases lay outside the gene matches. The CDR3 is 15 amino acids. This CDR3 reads CASSSTGRGDETQYF. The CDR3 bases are TGTGCCAGCAGCTCTACCGGGAGGGGGGACGAGACCCAGTACTTC. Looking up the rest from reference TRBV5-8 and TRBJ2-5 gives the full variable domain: EAGVTQSPTHLIKTRGQQATLRCSPISGHTSVYWYQQALGLGLQFLLWYDEGEERNRGNFPPRFSGRQFPNYSSELNVNALELEDSALYLCASSSTGRGDETQYFGPGTRLLVL.

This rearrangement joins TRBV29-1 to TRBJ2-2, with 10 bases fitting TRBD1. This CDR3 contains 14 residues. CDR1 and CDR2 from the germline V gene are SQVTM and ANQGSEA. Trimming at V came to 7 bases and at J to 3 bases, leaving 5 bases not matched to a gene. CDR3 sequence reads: CSAKTGGDTGELFF. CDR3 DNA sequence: TGCAGCGCCAAGACAGGGGGCGACACCGGGGAGCTGTTTTTT.

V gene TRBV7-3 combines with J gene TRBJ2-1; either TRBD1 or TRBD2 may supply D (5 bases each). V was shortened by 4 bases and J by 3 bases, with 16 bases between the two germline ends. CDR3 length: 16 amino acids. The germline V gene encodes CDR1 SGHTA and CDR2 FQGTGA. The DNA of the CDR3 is TGTGCCAGCAGCTCACTAGATAGGGGAGACTACAATGAGCAGTTCTTC. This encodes CASSSLDRGDYNEQFF.